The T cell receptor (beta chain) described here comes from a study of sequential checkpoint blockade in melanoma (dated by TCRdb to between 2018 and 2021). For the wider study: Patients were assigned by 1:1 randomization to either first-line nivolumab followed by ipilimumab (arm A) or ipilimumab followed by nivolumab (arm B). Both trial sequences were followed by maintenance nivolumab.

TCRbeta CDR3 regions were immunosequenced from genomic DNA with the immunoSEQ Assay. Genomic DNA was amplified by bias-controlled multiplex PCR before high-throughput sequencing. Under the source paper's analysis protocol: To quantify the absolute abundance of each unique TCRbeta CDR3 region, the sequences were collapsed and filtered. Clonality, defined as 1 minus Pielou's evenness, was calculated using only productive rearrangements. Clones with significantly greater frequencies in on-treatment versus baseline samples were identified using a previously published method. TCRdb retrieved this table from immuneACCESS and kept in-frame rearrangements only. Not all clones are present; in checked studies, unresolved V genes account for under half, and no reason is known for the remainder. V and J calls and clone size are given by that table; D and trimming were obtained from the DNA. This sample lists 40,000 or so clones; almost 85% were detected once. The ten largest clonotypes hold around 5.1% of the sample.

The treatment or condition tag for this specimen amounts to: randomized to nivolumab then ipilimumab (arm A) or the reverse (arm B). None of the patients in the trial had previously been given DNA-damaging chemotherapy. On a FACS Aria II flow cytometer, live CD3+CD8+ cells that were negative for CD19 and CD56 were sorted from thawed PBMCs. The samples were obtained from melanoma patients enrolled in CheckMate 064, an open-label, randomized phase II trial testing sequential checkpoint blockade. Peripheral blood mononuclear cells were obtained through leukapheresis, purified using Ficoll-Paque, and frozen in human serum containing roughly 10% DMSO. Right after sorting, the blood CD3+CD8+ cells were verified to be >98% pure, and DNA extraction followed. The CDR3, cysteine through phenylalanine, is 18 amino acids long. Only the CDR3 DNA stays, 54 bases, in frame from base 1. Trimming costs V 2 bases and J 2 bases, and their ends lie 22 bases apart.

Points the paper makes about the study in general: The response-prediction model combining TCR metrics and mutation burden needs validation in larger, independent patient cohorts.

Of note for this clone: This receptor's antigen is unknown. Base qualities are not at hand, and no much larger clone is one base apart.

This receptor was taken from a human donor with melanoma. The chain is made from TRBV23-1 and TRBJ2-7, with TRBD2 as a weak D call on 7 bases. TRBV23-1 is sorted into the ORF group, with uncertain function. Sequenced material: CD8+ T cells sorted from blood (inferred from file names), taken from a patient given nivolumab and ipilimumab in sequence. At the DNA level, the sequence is TGCGCCAGCAGTCAAAGTAGGGGGGGGGAGACCCGCACCTACGAGCAGTACTTC. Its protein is CASSQSRGGETRTYEQYF.